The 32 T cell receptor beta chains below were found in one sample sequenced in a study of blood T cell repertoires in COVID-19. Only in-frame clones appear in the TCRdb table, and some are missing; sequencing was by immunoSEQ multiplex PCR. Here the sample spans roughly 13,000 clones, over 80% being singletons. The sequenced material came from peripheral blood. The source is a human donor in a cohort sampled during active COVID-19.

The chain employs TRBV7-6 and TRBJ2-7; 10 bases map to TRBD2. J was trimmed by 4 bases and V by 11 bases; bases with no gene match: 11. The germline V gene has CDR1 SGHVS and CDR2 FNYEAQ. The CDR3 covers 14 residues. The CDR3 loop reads CASAAGGRPYEQYF. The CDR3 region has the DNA TGTGCCTCCGCAGCGGGGGGGAGGCCGTACGAGCAGTACTTC.

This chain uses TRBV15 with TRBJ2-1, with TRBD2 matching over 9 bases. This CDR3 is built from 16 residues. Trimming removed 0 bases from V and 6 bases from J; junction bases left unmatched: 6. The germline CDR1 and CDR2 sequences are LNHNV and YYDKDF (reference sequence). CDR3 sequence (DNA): TGTGCCACCAGCAGAGATTATGGCGGGAGGGCCAATGAGCAGTTCTTC. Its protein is CATSRDYGGRANEQFF.

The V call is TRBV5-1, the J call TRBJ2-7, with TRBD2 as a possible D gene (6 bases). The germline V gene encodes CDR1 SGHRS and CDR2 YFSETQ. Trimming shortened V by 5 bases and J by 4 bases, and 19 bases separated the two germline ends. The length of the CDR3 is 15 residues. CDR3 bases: TGCGCCAGCAGACTTGGTGGAGGGGTGAGATACGAGCAGTACTTC. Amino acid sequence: CASRLGGGVRYEQYF.

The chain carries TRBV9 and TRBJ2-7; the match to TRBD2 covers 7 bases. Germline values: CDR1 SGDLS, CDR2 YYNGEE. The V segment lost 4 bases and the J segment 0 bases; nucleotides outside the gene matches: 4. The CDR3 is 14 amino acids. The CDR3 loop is CASSSGLTSYEQYF. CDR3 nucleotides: TGTGCCAGCAGCTCGGGACTAACCTCCTACGAGCAGTACTTC.

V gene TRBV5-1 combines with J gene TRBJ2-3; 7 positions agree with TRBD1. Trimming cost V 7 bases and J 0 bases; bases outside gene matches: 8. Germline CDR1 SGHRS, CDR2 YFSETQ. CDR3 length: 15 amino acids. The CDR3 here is CASLSGGSSTDTQYF. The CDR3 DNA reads TGCGCCAGCCTCTCAGGGGGATCTAGCACAGATACGCAGTATTTT.

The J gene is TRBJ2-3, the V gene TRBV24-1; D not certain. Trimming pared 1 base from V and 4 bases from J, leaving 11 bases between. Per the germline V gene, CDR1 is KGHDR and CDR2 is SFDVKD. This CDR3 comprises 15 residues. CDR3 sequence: CATSDFRVASDTQYF. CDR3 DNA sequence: TGTGCCACCAGTGATTTTCGGGTGGCCTCAGATACGCAGTATTTT.

CDR3 amino acids: CASSLGTGVRDTEAFF. The DNA for the CDR3 is TGCGCCAGCAGCTTAGGGACAGGGGTGAGGGACACTGAAGCTTTCTTT. V gene TRBV5-1 combines with J gene TRBJ1-1, with 10 bases fitting TRBD1. J lost 3 bases, V lost 2 bases, and 7 bases had no gene match. The CDR3 has 16 amino acids. The germline V gene encodes CDR1 SGHRS and CDR2 YFSETQ. Variable domain in full (rest from reference TRBV5-1 and TRBJ1-1): KAGVTQTPRYLIKTRGQQVTLSCSPISGHRSVSWYQQTPGQGLQFLFEYFSETQRNKGNFPGRFSGRQFSNSRSEMNVSTLELGDSALYLCASSLGTGVRDTEAFFGQGTRLTVV.

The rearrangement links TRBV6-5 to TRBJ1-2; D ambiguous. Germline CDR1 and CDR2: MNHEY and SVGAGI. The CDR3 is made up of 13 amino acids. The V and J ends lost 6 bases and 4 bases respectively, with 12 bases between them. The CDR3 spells CASRLESLYGYTF. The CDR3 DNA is TGTGCCAGCAGGCTAGAGTCCCTCTATGGCTACACCTTC.

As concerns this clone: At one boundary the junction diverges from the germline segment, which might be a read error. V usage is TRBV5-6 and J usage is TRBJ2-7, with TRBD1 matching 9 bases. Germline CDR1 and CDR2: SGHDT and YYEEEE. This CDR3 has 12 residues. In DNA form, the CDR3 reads TGTGCCAGCAGCTTGTATCCCGGGACAGGGTCCTTC. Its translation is CASSLYPGTGSF. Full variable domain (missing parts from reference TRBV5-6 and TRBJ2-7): DAGVTQSPTHLIKTRGQQVTLRCSPKSGHDTVSWYQQALGQGPQFIFQYYEEEERQRGNFPDRFSGHQFPNYSSELNVNALLLGDSALYLCASSLYPGTGSFGPGTRLTVT.

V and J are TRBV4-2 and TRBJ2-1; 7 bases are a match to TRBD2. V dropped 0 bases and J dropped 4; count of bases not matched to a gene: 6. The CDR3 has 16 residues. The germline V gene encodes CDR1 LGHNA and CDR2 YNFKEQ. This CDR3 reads CASSQEESGDYNEQFF. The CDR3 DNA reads TGTGCCAGCAGCCAAGAGGAGAGCGGGGATTACAATGAGCAGTTCTTC.

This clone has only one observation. CDR3 bases: TGTGCCACCAGCTTCTCGAGCGGGAAGGACGAGCAGTACTTC. This encodes CATSFSSGKDEQYF. This chain uses TRBV15 with TRBJ2-7; TRBD2 matches at 7 bases. The CDR3 runs to 14 residues. Germline assignment: CDR1 LNHNV and CDR2 YYDKDF (reference sequence). The V segment lost 5 bases and the J segment 5 bases; nucleotides outside the gene matches: 9. Drawing the rest from reference TRBV15 and TRBJ2-7, the complete variable domain is DAMVIQNPRYQVTQFGKPVTLSCSQTLNHNVMYWYQQKSSQAPKLLFHYYDKDFNNEADTPDNFQSRRPNTSFCFLDIRSPGLGDTAMYLCATSFSSGKDEQYFGPGTRLTVT.

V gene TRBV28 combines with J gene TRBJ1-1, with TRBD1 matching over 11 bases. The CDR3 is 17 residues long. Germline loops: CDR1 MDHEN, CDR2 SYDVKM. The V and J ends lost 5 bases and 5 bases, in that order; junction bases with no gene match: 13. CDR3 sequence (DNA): TGTGCCAGCAGTCTACCCGGACAGGGGGCAAAGAAGACTGAAGCTTTCTTT. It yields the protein CASSLPGQGAKKTEAFF.

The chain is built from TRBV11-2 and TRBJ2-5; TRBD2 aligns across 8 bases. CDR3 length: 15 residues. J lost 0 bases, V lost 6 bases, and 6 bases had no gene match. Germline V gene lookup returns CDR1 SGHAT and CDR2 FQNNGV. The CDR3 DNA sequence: TGTGCCAGCAGTCGATCGGGGGGGAACCAAGAGACCCAGTACTTC. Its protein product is CASSRSGGNQETQYF.

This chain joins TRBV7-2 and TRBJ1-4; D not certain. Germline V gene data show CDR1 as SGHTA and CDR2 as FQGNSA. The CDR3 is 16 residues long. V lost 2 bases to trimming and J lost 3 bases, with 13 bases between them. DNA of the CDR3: TGTGCCAGCAGCTTAATGTCGACATCTCCTAATGAAAAACTGTTTTTT. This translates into CASSLMSTSPNEKLFF. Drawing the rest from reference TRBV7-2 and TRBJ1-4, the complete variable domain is GAGVSQSPSNKVTEKGKDVELRCDPISGHTALYWYRQSLGQGLEFLIYFQGNSAPDKSGLPSDRFSAERTGGSVSTLTIQRTQQEDSAVYLCASSLMSTSPNEKLFFGSGTQLSVL.

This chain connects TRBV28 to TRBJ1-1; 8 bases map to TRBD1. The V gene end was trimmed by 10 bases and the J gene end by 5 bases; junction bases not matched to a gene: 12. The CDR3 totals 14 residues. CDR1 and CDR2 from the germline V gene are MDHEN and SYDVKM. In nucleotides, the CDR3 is TGTGCCACCAGGGGGCGCCCCGGTAGAACTGAAGCTTTCTTT. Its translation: CATRGRPGRTEAFF. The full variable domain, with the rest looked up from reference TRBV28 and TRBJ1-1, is DVKVTQSSRYLVKRTGEKVFLECVQDMDHENMFWYRQDPGLGLRLIYFSYDVKMKEKGDIPEGYSVSREKKERFSLILESASTNQTSMYLCATRGRPGRTEAFFGQGTRLTVV.

The CDR3 coding sequence is TGTGCCAGCAGTTTAGGTCTTGCGAGGGCGATATACAATGAGCAGTTCTTC. Translation gives CASSLGLARAIYNEQFF. This chain connects TRBV28 to TRBJ2-1; a possible D gene is TRBD2 (5 bases). The V and J ends lost 2 bases and 4 bases respectively, with 18 bases between them. This CDR3 contains 17 residues. Germline V gene lookup returns CDR1 MDHEN and CDR2 SYDVKM.

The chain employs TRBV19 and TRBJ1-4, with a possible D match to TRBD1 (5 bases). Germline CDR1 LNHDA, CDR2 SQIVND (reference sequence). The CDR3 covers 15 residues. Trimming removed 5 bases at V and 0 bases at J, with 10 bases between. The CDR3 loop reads CASSPQGTTNEKLFF. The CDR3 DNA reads TGTGCCAGTAGTCCCCAGGGAACAACTAATGAAAAACTGTTTTTT.

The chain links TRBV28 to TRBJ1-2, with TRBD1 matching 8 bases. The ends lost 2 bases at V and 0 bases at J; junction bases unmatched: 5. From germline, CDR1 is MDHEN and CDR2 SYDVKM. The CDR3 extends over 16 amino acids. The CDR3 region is CASSLRTGRSNYGYTF. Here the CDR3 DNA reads TGTGCCAGCAGTTTAAGGACAGGGCGATCTAACTATGGCTACACCTTC.

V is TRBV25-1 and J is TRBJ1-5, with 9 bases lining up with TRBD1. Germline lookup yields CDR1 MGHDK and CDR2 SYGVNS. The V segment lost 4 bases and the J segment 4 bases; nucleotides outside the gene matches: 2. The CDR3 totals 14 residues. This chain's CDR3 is CASSAGTGNQPQHF. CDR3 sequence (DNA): TGTGCCAGCAGTGCCGGGACAGGGAATCAGCCCCAGCATTTT.

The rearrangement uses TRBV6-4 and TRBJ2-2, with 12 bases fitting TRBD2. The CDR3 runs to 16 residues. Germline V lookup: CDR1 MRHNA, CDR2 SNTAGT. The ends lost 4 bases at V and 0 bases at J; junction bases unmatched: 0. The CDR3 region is CASSASGRANTGELFF. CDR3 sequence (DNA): TGTGCCAGCAGTGCTAGCGGGAGGGCGAACACCGGGGAGCTGTTTTTT.

The CDR3 DNA sequence: TGTGCCAGCAGCGCTCTGAGGGACACTGAAGCTTTCTTT. It is translated as CASSALRDTEAFF. This chain joins TRBV21-1 and TRBJ1-1. TRBV21-1 counts as a pseudogene. CDR3 size: 13 residues.

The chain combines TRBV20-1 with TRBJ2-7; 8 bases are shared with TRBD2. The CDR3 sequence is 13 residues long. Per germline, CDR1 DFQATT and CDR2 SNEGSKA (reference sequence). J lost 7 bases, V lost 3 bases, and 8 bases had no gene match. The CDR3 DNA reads TGCAGTGCTAGTCCCGGGGGGGGCTCGGAGCAGTACTTC. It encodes CSASPGGGSEQYF.

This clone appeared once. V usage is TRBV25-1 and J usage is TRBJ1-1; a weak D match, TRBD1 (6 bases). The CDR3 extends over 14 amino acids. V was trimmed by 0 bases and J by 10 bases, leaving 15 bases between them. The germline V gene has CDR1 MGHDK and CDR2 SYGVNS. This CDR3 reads CASSEYKGHRGAFF. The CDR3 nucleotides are TGTGCCAGCAGTGAATATAAGGGACACCGCGGAGCTTTCTTT. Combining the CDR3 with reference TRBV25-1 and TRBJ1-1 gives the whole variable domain EADIYQTPRYLVIGTGKKITLECSQTMGHDKMYWYQQDPGMELHLIHYSYGVNSTEKGDLSSESTVSRIRTEHFPLTLESARPSHTSQYLCASSEYKGHRGAFFGQGTRLTVV.

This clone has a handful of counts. CDR3 in amino acids: CASSPGQVGNTIYF. Written as DNA, the CDR3 is TGTGCCAGCTCCCCGGGACAGGTTGGAAACACCATATATTTT. The rearrangement uses TRBV27 and TRBJ1-3; 8 bases are a match to TRBD1. J gave up 3 bases and V 8 bases, and 6 bases lay outside the gene matches. Germline-derived CDR1 and CDR2 are MNHEY and SMNVEV (reference sequence). This CDR3 has 14 amino acids.

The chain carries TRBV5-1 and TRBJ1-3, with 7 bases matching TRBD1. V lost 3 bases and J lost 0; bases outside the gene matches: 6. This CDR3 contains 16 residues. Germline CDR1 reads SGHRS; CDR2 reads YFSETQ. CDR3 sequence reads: CASSSGQESSGNTIYF. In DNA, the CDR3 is TGCGCCAGCAGCTCCGGACAGGAGAGCTCTGGAAACACCATATATTTT.

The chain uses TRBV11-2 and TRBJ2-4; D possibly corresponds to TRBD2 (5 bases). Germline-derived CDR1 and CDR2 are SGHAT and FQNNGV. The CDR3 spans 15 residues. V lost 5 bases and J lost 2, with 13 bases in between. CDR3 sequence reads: CASSPARGTKNIQYF. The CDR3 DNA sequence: TGTGCCAGCAGCCCCGCTCGAGGGACCAAAAACATTCAGTACTTC.

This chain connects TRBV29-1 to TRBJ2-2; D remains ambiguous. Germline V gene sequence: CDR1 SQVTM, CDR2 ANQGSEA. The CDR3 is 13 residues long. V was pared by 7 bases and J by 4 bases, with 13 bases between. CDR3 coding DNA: TGCAGCGCTACACCCTCGGGCACCGGGGAGCTGTTTTTT. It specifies CSATPSGTGELFF.

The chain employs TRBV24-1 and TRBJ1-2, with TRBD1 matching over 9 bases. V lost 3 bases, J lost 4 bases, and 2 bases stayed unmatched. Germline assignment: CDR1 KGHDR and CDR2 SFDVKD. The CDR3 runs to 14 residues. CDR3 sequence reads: CATSDRTGVYGYTF. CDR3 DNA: TGTGCCACCAGTGATCGGACAGGGGTCTATGGCTACACCTTC.

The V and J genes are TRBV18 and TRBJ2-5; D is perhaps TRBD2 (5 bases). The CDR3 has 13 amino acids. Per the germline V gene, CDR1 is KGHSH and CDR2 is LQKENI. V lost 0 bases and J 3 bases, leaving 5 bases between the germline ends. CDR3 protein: CASSPPGEETQYF. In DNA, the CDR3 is TGTGCCAGCTCACCACCGGGAGAAGAGACCCAGTACTTC.

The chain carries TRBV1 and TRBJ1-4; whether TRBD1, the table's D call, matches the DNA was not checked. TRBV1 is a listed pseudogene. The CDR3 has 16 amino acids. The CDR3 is CTSSPGYSLRNEKLFF. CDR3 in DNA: TGCACCAGCAGCCCCGGTTACAGCCTAAGGAATGAAAAACTGTTTTTT.

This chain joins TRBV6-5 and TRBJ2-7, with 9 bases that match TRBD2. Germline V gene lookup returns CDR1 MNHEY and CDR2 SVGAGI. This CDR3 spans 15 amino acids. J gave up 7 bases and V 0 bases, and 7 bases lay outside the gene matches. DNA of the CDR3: TGTGCCAGCAGTTACTCAGGCGGGAGGGCCGAAGAGCAGTACTTC. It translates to CASSYSGGRAEEQYF.

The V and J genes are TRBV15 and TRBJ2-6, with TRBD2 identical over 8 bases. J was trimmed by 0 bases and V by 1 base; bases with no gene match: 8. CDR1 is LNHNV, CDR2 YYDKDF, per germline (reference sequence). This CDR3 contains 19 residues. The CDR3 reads CATSRGLTGGDSGANVLTF. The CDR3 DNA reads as TGTGCCACCAGCAGAGGACTTACCGGGGGGGACTCTGGGGCCAACGTCCTGACTTTC.